The next 11 T cell receptor beta chains were all read from a single sample in a study of CD8 T cells in ankylosing spondylitis. TCRdb fed the 5' RACE reads into MiXCR, producing one record per CDR3 protein. The data show 200,000 to 250,000 distinct CDR3 sequences, roughly 25% seen once. The sequencing input was blood, either unsorted or a sorted T cell fraction (not recorded which). All receptors derive from a male donor with ankylosing spondylitis or in good health (not recorded which).

This clonotype was seen repeatedly, ten times or more. The CDR3 region is CSARYPGAVGAFF. CDR3 sequence (DNA): TGCAGTGCTAGATACCCAGGGGCGGTAGGAGCTTTCTTT. The chain combines TRBV20-1 with TRBJ1-1; possible D gene TRBD1, 6 bases. CDR1 is DFQATT and CDR2 is SNEGSKA in the germline V gene (reference sequence). Trimming shortened V by 2 bases and J by 10 bases, and 17 bases separated the two germline ends. The CDR3 has 13 residues.

The rearrangement joins TRBV9 to TRBJ2-5; maybe TRBD2 (6 bases). From germline, CDR1 is SGDLS and CDR2 YYNGEE. The germline V and J ends were trimmed by 0 bases and 4 bases, with 10 bases remaining between them. The CDR3 is 14 residues long. The CDR3 nucleotides read TGTGCCAGCAGCGTAGAAGGAGGGCGAGAGACCCAGTACTTC. Translating it yields CASSVEGGRETQYF.

This clonotype was counted many times. The V call is TRBV7-3, the J call TRBJ2-1; 8 nucleotides match TRBD2. This CDR3 is built from 15 residues. CDR1 and CDR2 from the germline V gene are SGHTA and FQGTGA. V was pared by 5 bases and J by 2 bases, with 5 bases of the junction left unmatched. The CDR3 DNA follows: TGTGCCAGCAGCGCGAGCGGGAGTACCTACAATGAGCAGTTCTTC. It yields the protein CASSASGSTYNEQFF.

This CDR3 is CSAREPLAGVVEQFF. The CDR3 DNA reads as TGCAGTGCTAGAGAACCCCTAGCGGGAGTCGTGGAGCAGTTCTTC. The V gene is TRBV20-1, the J gene TRBJ2-1, with TRBD2 matching 10 bases. Looked up from germline, CDR1 is DFQATT and CDR2 is SNEGSKA (reference sequence). The CDR3 sequence is 15 residues long. Trimming took 0 bases from V and 10 from J; bases not matched to a gene: 9.

The sample holds a few counts of this clonotype. The chain links TRBV6-1 to TRBJ2-1; 11 bases fit TRBD1. Trimming at V came to 6 bases and at J to 5 bases, leaving 9 bases not matched to a gene. The CDR3 spans 16 residues. CDR1 is MNHNS and CDR2 is SASEGT in the germline V gene. The CDR3 loop is CASRGGDRGNNNEQFF. The CDR3 coding sequence is TGTGCCAGCAGGGGGGGGGACAGGGGGAATAACAATGAGCAGTTCTTC.

This clonotype has a count of ten or more. The rearrangement links TRBV5-1 to TRBJ1-2; maybe TRBD1 (6 bases). Trimming pared 5 bases from V and 4 bases from J, leaving 18 bases between. The CDR3 is 15 amino acids. Germline assignment: CDR1 SGHRS and CDR2 YFSETQ. CDR3 amino acids: CASRTDGGPSYGYTF. In DNA, the CDR3 is TGCGCCAGCAGGACGGACGGGGGCCCGAGCTATGGCTACACCTTC.

V usage is TRBV5-6 and J usage is TRBJ2-7, with D perhaps matching TRBD2 (6 bases). From germline, CDR1 is SGHDT and CDR2 YYEEEE. The CDR3 consists of 13 residues. Between the trimmed V and J ends, which lost 2 bases and 6 bases, there was a span of 12 bases. The CDR3 is CASSFGGPGEQYF. The CDR3 bases are TGTGCCAGCAGCTTTGGAGGGCCGGGCGAGCAGTACTTC.

This chain uses TRBV5-1 with TRBJ2-7; D gene ambiguous. This CDR3 spans 12 amino acids. Germline CDR1 is SGHRS and CDR2 is YFSETQ. Deletions cut 3 bases from V and 5 bases from J, with 9 bases between. The CDR3 DNA reads TGCGCCAGCAGCTCCTGGGCGGACGAGCAGTACTTC. Translated, it gives CASSSWADEQYF.

In its sample, this clonotype was seen many times. The rearrangement uses TRBV10-2 and TRBJ2-5; D gene uncertain. This CDR3 region has 14 residues. With 2 bases removed from V and 2 bases from J, the gap between germline ends came to 9 bases. Germline V lookup: CDR1 WSHSY, CDR2 SAAADI. The CDR3 DNA sequence: TGCGCCAGCAGTGAGAGTAGGATGCAAGAGACCCAGTACTTC. It encodes CASSESRMQETQYF.

This clonotype was observed many times. This chain joins TRBV6-5 and TRBJ2-5, with D hard to call. The germline V gene has CDR1 MNHEY and CDR2 SVGAGI. CDR3 length: 15 amino acids. With 0 bases removed from V and 5 bases from J, the gap between germline ends came to 13 bases. The CDR3 region is CASSYSKGGRETQYF. Written as DNA, the CDR3 is TGTGCCAGCAGTTACTCGAAAGGCGGACGGGAGACCCAGTACTTC.

This clonotype occurred many times. This rearrangement joins TRBV4-2 to TRBJ2-7; 9 bases are a match to TRBD2. V lost 0 bases and J lost 0; bases outside the gene matches: 3. Germline loops: CDR1 LGHNA, CDR2 YNFKEQ. The CDR3 runs to 16 residues. In DNA form, the CDR3 reads TGTGCCAGCAGCCAAGATTTTAGCGGGAGCTCCTACGAGCAGTACTTC. Protein sequence: CASSQDFSGSSYEQYF.